Shown below are 27 T cell receptor beta chains from a single sample sequenced in a study of shared clonotypes between healthy human individuals. Assay used: immunoSEQ multiplex PCR; TCRdb lists only in-frame clones, some missing. The sample consists of millions of clones, over 90% of them appearing once. Sequencing input: naive CD4+ T cells from PBMCs. Indicated subset: CD45RA+ positively selected. The receptors derive from a man aged 18 to 30 in good health. Some clones in this sample may be carry-over from other donors' samples.

This clone was seen once. J is TRBJ1-4 and V is TRBV2, with TRBD1 as a possible D gene (5 bases). The germline V and J ends were trimmed by 6 bases and 6 bases, with 14 bases remaining between them. The germline V gene encodes CDR1 SNHLY and CDR2 FYNNEI. This CDR3 is built from 14 residues. Here the CDR3 DNA reads TGTGCCAGCAGGAAGGGGATCTGGGATGAAAAACTGTTTTTT. Its protein product is CASRKGIWDEKLFF. The full variable domain, its missing parts supplied by reference TRBV2 and TRBJ1-4, is EPEVTQTPSHQVTQMGQEVILRCVPISNHLYFYWYRQILGQKVEFLVSFYNNEISEKSEIFDDQFSVERPDGSNFTLKIRSTKLEDSAMYFCASRKGIWDEKLFFGSGTQLSVL.

The chain couples TRBV28 to TRBJ1-2, with unresolved D. The CDR3 totals 12 residues. The V end lost 6 bases, the J end lost 8 bases, and 13 bases lay between the germline ends. CDR1 and CDR2 from the germline V gene are MDHEN and SYDVKM. The chain's CDR3 is CASRYRTWGYTF. The CDR3 coding sequence is TGTGCCAGCAGATACCGGACCTGGGGCTACACCTTC.

The V and J genes are TRBV11-2 and TRBJ2-1, with 7 nucleotides matching TRBD1. This CDR3 comprises 14 residues. Germline V gene data show CDR1 as SGHAT and CDR2 as FQNNGV. V gave up 1 base and J gave up 8 bases; unmatched junction bases: 5. The CDR3 region has the DNA TGTGCCAGCAGCTTAGGAAAGGGGGCCCATGAGCAGTTCTTC. Residues: CASSLGKGAHEQFF.

V usage is TRBV2 and J usage is TRBJ2-5; 8 bases align to TRBD2. This CDR3 has 14 residues. V shed 5 bases and J 5 bases; nucleotides not matched to a gene: 7. Germline values: CDR1 SNHLY, CDR2 FYNNEI. The CDR3 region is CASSQLAEGETQYF. CDR3 coding DNA: TGTGCCAGCAGTCAACTAGCGGAGGGGGAGACCCAGTACTTC.

The sample holds one count of this clone. V gene TRBV5-1 combines with J gene TRBJ1-1; no firm D call. The CDR3 runs to 14 residues. CDR1 is SGHRS and CDR2 is YFSETQ in the germline V gene. The V end was cut by 4 bases, the J end by 1 base, with 11 bases between. Here the CDR3 DNA reads TGCGCCAGCAGCCTAACCCTAACGAACACTGAAGCTTTCTTT. Translation gives CASSLTLTNTEAFF.

Remarks on this clone: The sample has other DNA sequences that encode this CDR3 too. The chain links TRBV2 to TRBJ1-1; a possible D gene is TRBD1 (6 bases). CDR3 length equals 13 residues. Germline-derived CDR1 and CDR2 are SNHLY and FYNNEI. Trimming removed 2 bases at V and 5 bases at J, with 9 bases between. This CDR3 is CASSESRGTEAFF. The CDR3 bases are TGTGCCAGCAGTGAATCTAGGGGGACTGAAGCTTTCTTT.

On this clone itself: This specimen includes other DNA sequences encoding the same CDR3. This chain connects TRBV18 to TRBJ2-7; TRBD2 matches at 12 bases. Unmatched junction bases numbered 6, after V lost 6 bases and J lost 6 bases. Germline values: CDR1 KGHSH, CDR2 LQKENI. The CDR3 has 14 residues. The CDR3 spells CASSPTSGSGEQYF. As DNA, the CDR3 is TGTGCCAGCTCCCCGACTAGCGGGAGCGGCGAGCAGTACTTC.

The gene calls are TRBV27 and TRBJ1-2; maybe TRBD1 (6 bases). Trimming left V 5 bases short and J 5 bases short, with 15 bases between. Germline loops: CDR1 MNHEY, CDR2 SMNVEV (reference sequence). This CDR3 comprises 14 residues. The DNA for the CDR3 is TGTGCCAGCAGTGAGACCGGGACACCGTATGGCTACACCTTC. Its protein product is CASSETGTPYGYTF.

The V call is TRBV7-2, the J call TRBJ1-5; TRBD1 matches 10 bases. Looked up from germline, CDR1 is SGHTA and CDR2 is FQGNSA. The CDR3 contains 16 residues. V was pared by 1 base and J by 6 bases, with 6 bases of the junction left unmatched. The CDR3 reads CASSLGPRTGGQPQHF. As DNA, the CDR3 is TGTGCCAGCAGCTTAGGCCCCCGGACAGGGGGTCAGCCCCAGCATTTT.

The rearrangement links TRBV13 to TRBJ2-1; 9 bases fit TRBD2. Germline V lookup: CDR1 PRHDT, CDR2 FYEKMQ (reference sequence). The CDR3 is 14 residues long. J gave up 15 bases and V 5 bases, and 14 bases lay outside the gene matches. The DNA for the CDR3 is TGTGCCAGCAGCAATTCCGGGACTAGCCCTGGGGGGTTCTTC. It translates to CASSNSGTSPGGFF.

This chain joins TRBV11-3 and TRBJ2-1; 7 bases fit TRBD1. CDR3 length: 15 residues. Germline values: CDR1 SGHNT, CDR2 YENEEA. The trim removed 4 bases at V and 1 base at J, leaving 4 bases unmatched. CDR3 nucleotides: TGTGCCAGCAGCTCGACAGGGAAGTCCTACAATGAGCAGTTCTTC. Its protein is CASSSTGKSYNEQFF.

V and J are TRBV28 and TRBJ1-5; 7 positions match TRBD1. The CDR3 consists of 15 residues. Germline values: CDR1 MDHEN, CDR2 SYDVKM. J lost 5 bases, V lost 7 bases, and 11 bases had no gene match. The CDR3 spells CASNQNGRGDQPQHF. CDR3 in DNA: TGTGCCAGCAACCAAAACGGCAGGGGGGATCAGCCCCAGCATTTT.

The chain employs TRBV28 and TRBJ2-1; D is unclear. The CDR3 is made up of 12 amino acids. The ends were cut back, 3 bases at V and 12 bases at J, with 12 bases in the middle. Germline V gives CDR1 MDHEN, CDR2 SYDVKM. CDR3 loop: CASSLSGMGQFF. The CDR3 DNA reads TGTGCCAGCAGTTTGTCGGGTATGGGGCAGTTCTTC.

The rearrangement joins TRBV4-2 to TRBJ2-6; maybe TRBD1 (6 bases). With 1 base removed from V and 2 bases from J, the gap between germline ends came to 12 bases. The V gene's germline CDR1 is LGHNA and CDR2 YNFKEQ. The CDR3 sequence is 17 residues long. In DNA, the CDR3 is TGTGCCAGCAGCCAAGGAACAGGGCAGGCTGGGGCCAACGTCCTGACTTTC. Protein: CASSQGTGQAGANVLTF.

This chain links TRBV11-1 with TRBJ1-1; a weak D match, TRBD1 (6 bases). Per the germline V gene, CDR1 is SGHAT and CDR2 is FQDESV (reference sequence). V was pared by 2 bases and J by 3 bases, with 13 bases between. The CDR3 consists of 15 residues. The CDR3 is CASSLSRGGHTEAFF. Here the CDR3 DNA reads TGTGCCAGCAGCTTATCCAGGGGAGGCCACACTGAAGCTTTCTTT. The whole variable domain, remainder taken from reference TRBV11-1 and TRBJ1-1, is EAEVAQSPRYKITEKSQAVAFWCDPISGHATLYWYRQILGQGPELLVQFQDESVVDDSQLPKDRFSAERLKGVDSTLKIQPAELGDSAMYLCASSLSRGGHTEAFFGQGTRLTVV.

This sequence joins TRBV5-1 and TRBJ2-7; 11 bases line up with TRBD1. This CDR3 has 16 amino acids. Trimming took 7 bases from V and 2 from J; bases not matched to a gene: 11. Germline assignment: CDR1 SGHRS and CDR2 YFSETQ. The chain's CDR3 is CASLLNPGQGAYEQYF. For the CDR3, the DNA is TGCGCCAGCCTATTAAATCCGGGACAGGGGGCCTACGAGCAGTACTTC.

This chain links TRBV7-9 with TRBJ1-2; 9 bases map to TRBD1. V dropped 5 bases and J dropped 6; count of bases not matched to a gene: 4. This CDR3 has 13 residues. In germline, CDR1 is SEHNR, CDR2 FQNEAQ (reference sequence). This CDR3 is CASSLQGADGYTF. The CDR3 nucleotides read TGTGCCAGCAGCCTACAGGGGGCGGATGGCTACACCTTC.

This rearrangement joins TRBV25-1 to TRBJ2-7; D might be TRBD1 (5 bases). CDR3 length equals 13 residues. From germline, CDR1 is MGHDK and CDR2 SYGVNS. V was shortened by 4 bases and J by 6 bases, with 13 bases between the two germline ends. The CDR3 region is CASSAQALSEQYF. CDR3 coding DNA: TGTGCCAGCAGTGCACAGGCCCTGAGCGAGCAGTACTTC.

The chain employs TRBV28 and TRBJ2-1; no definite D call. This CDR3 is built from 16 residues. The V gene lost 3 bases and the J gene lost 5 bases, with 17 bases spanning the gap. Germline V gene sequence: CDR1 MDHEN, CDR2 SYDVKM. DNA of the CDR3: TGTGCCAGCAGTTTCTTGCTGTCGTCCTCAGACAATGAGCAGTTCTTC. Its translation is CASSFLLSSSDNEQFF. Full variable domain (missing parts from reference TRBV28 and TRBJ2-1): DVKVTQSSRYLVKRTGEKVFLECVQDMDHENMFWYRQDPGLGLRLIYFSYDVKMKEKGDIPEGYSVSREKKERFSLILESASTNQTSMYLCASSFLLSSSDNEQFFGPGTRLTVL.

The chain joins TRBV30 to TRBJ2-3, with TRBD2 as a possible D gene (6 bases). V lost 3 bases and J 1 base, leaving 14 bases between the germline ends. The CDR3 loop spans 15 amino acids. Germline V gene lookup returns CDR1 GTSNPN and CDR2 SVGIG (reference sequence). The CDR3 DNA sequence: TGTGCCTGGAGGGGGGGACTTATACGCACAGATACGCAGTATTTT. As protein: CAWRGGLIRTDTQYF.

This clone was counted once. CDR3 sequence (DNA): TGTGCCAGCAGTTTATTTTTGGCTGGGGCCAACGTCCTGACTTTC. Translating it yields CASSLFLAGANVLTF. This chain joins TRBV28 and TRBJ2-6, with D unresolved. Germline CDR1 and CDR2: MDHEN and SYDVKM. V was cut by 1 base and J by 2 bases, with 6 bases left in between. The CDR3 has 15 residues. Full variable domain (missing parts from reference TRBV28 and TRBJ2-6): DVKVTQSSRYLVKRTGEKVFLECVQDMDHENMFWYRQDPGLGLRLIYFSYDVKMKEKGDIPEGYSVSREKKERFSLILESASTNQTSMYLCASSLFLAGANVLTFGAGSRLTVL.

The V and J genes are TRBV7-9 and TRBJ1-2, with D perhaps TRBD1 (5 bases). Germline V gene data show CDR1 as SEHNR and CDR2 as FQNEAQ (reference sequence). The CDR3 length is 15 residues. The V and J ends lost 8 bases and 1 base respectively, with 17 bases between them. The CDR3 loop reads CASSFGDVGNYGYTF. The CDR3 coding sequence is TGTGCCAGCTCATTCGGGGACGTCGGTAACTATGGCTACACCTTC.

V is TRBV28 and J is TRBJ2-2, with no clear D. The CDR3 has 16 amino acids. The germline V gene encodes CDR1 MDHEN and CDR2 SYDVKM. V shed 5 bases and J shed 0 bases, with 13 bases lying between them. The chain's CDR3 is CASSALRVTNTGELFF. CDR3 in DNA: TGTGCCAGCAGTGCCCTCCGGGTGACGAACACCGGGGAGCTGTTTTTT.

The chain carries TRBV27 and TRBJ2-7; either TRBD1 or TRBD2 may supply D (7 bases each). The germline V and J ends were trimmed by 4 bases and 2 bases, with 24 bases remaining between them. Per germline, CDR1 MNHEY and CDR2 SMNVEV (reference sequence). This CDR3 spans 18 amino acids. The CDR3 coding sequence is TGTGCCAGCAGTTCCGTGCTAGCGGCCCAGGGGGGGCCCTACGAGCAGTACTTC. Translated, it gives CASSSVLAAQGGPYEQYF.

As regards this clone: Other DNA sequences of this sample code for an identical CDR3. The V and J genes are TRBV19 and TRBJ1-2; D is perhaps TRBD1 (5 bases). Germline V gives CDR1 LNHDA, CDR2 SQIVND (reference sequence). The CDR3 has 12 residues. Trimming pared 5 bases from V and 2 bases from J, leaving 6 bases between. The DNA for the CDR3 is TGTGCCAGTAGTGGACAAAACTATGGCTACACCTTC. Protein product: CASSGQNYGYTF. Looking up the rest from reference TRBV19 and TRBJ1-2 gives the full variable domain: DGGITQSPKYLFRKEGQNVTLSCEQNLNHDAMYWYRQDPGQGLRLIYYSQIVNDFQKGDIAEGYSVSREKKESFPLTVTSAQKNPTAFYLCASSGQNYGYTFGSGTRLTVV.

This clone appeared a single time. J is TRBJ1-1 and V is TRBV19, with 9 bases identical to TRBD1. Germline V lookup: CDR1 LNHDA, CDR2 SQIVND (reference sequence). The CDR3 spans 16 residues. The trim removed 3 bases at V and 5 bases at J, leaving 10 bases unmatched. Written as DNA, the CDR3 is TGTGCCAGTAGTATTCCTCAAAACAGGGGGCATACTGAAGCTTTCTTT. Translating gives CASSIPQNRGHTEAFF.

This CDR3 reads CASSLRSTYPTDTQYF. The CDR3 DNA follows: TGTGCCAGCAGCTTAAGATCCACCTACCCCACAGATACGCAGTATTTT. The gene calls are TRBV7-9 and TRBJ2-3; D is uncertain. Deletions cut 2 bases from V and 2 bases from J, with 14 bases between. CDR1 is SEHNR, CDR2 FQNEAQ, per germline (reference sequence). This CDR3 spans 16 amino acids.